A single sample is the source of the 26 T cell receptor beta chains below, sequenced in a study of blood T cell repertoires in COVID-19. Assay: immunoSEQ multiplex PCR; the TCRdb copy retains only in-frame clones and omits some. The sample lists some 170,000 clones, about 72% occurring once. The sample taken for sequencing was PBMCs or T cells enriched from blood (not recorded which). The receptors derive from a woman aged 45-60 years who had recovered from COVID-19.

The chain couples TRBV3-1 (or the pseudogene TRBV3-2) to TRBJ2-2; possible D gene TRBD1, 6 bases. CDR3 size: 17 residues. V shed 1 base and J shed 2 bases, with 14 bases lying between them. From germline, CDR1 is LGHDT and CDR2 YNNKEL (reference sequence). CDR3 sequence (DNA): TGTGCCAGCAGCCAAGGGATCTGGGGGCAAAACACCGGGGAGCTGTTTTTT. As protein: CASSQGIWGQNTGELFF.

The chain combines TRBV25-1 with TRBJ1-5; D is undetermined. The CDR3 has 14 residues. Germline CDR1 reads MGHDK; CDR2 reads SYGVNS. Trimming took off 1 base at V and 8 bases at J, with 12 bases between the two ends. This chain's CDR3 is CASSEFGPGEPQHF. The CDR3 DNA sequence: TGTGCCAGCAGTGAATTCGGGCCCGGGGAGCCCCAGCATTTT.

This chain uses TRBV7-9 with TRBJ1-1; TRBD1 might be the D (5 bases). The V and J ends lost 3 bases and 7 bases respectively, with 15 bases between them. The CDR3 runs 14 residues. Germline loops: CDR1 SEHNR, CDR2 FQNEAQ (reference sequence). The CDR3 loop reads CASSLGGPANEAFF. CDR3 sequence (DNA): TGTGCCAGCAGCTTGGGGGGACCGGCGAATGAAGCTTTCTTT.

The chain uses TRBV28 and TRBJ2-7; D possibly corresponds to TRBD2 (6 bases). Trimming stripped 6 bases from V and 5 bases from J, with 14 bases between. CDR1 MDHEN and CDR2 SYDVKM come from the germline V gene. CDR3 size: 13 residues. The CDR3 sequence: CASRLREYDEQYF. The CDR3 DNA sequence: TGTGCCAGCAGGCTTCGGGAGTACGACGAGCAGTACTTC.

The rearrangement joins TRBV28 to TRBJ2-1, with a weak D call TRBD2 (6 bases). From germline, CDR1 is MDHEN and CDR2 SYDVKM. The germline V and J ends were trimmed by 2 bases and 7 bases, with 18 bases remaining between them. The CDR3 spans 16 residues. In nucleotides, the CDR3 is TGTGCCAGCAGTTTAGACGGGAGCTCCCTCGGGAATGAGCAGTTCTTC. Translating gives CASSLDGSSLGNEQFF.

The rearrangement links TRBV27 to TRBJ1-1; D uncertain. Trimming took off 4 bases at V and 8 bases at J, with 14 bases between the two ends. Germline CDR1 MNHEY, CDR2 SMNVEV (reference sequence). This CDR3 region has 13 residues. The DNA of the CDR3 is TGTGCCAGCAGTTCCCCGATTTTACGGGAAGCTTTCTTT. The encoded protein is CASSSPILREAFF.

Only one count was recorded for this clone. An end of the junction differs from the germline gene, which may be a read error. The V call is TRBV11-2, the J call TRBJ1-2, with D possibly matching TRBD1 (6 bases). Germline V gene lookup returns CDR1 SGHAT and CDR2 FQNNGV. The CDR3 is 15 amino acids. CDR3 nucleotides: TGTGCCAGCAGCCTAGAAGCTCCCAGGGGTGGAGGCTACACCTTC. Its translation: CASSLEAPRGGGYTF.

The gene calls are TRBV7-3 and TRBJ2-2, with 10 bases matching TRBD2. V lost 3 bases, J lost 4 bases, and 11 bases stayed unmatched. There are 18 residues in the CDR3. Germline lookup yields CDR1 SGHTA and CDR2 FQGTGA. The CDR3 region is CASSLGPSGSRGTGELFF. CDR3 nucleotides: TGTGCCAGCAGCTTGGGGCCTAGCGGGAGTAGGGGCACCGGGGAGCTGTTTTTT.

Of note for this clone: At one end, the junction sequence differs from germline, possibly due to a read error. This chain uses TRBV11-3 with TRBJ2-7, with 9 nucleotides matching TRBD2. This CDR3 region has 19 residues. The V gene's germline CDR1 is SGHNT and CDR2 YENEEA. This chain's CDR3 is CVSSLKFTIPTSGTYEQYF. The CDR3, as DNA: TGTGTCAGCAGCTTGAAATTTACTATCCCGACTAGCGGAACCTACGAGCAGTACTTC.

The chain has TRBV6-2 or TRBV6-3 and TRBJ2-1; the match to TRBD2 covers 7 bases. Germline values: CDR1 MNHEY, CDR2 SVGEGT. The CDR3 consists of 20 residues. V dropped 2 bases and J dropped 3; count of bases not matched to a gene: 19. Here the CDR3 DNA reads TGTGCCAGCAGTTACCCAACCGGGGGGAGGTCGGCAACTCGCTACAATGAGCAGTTCTTC. This codes for CASSYPTGGRSATRYNEQFF.

V gene TRBV11-2 combines with J gene TRBJ1-5, with D tentatively TRBD1 (6 bases). CDR3 size: 14 residues. Germline CDR1 is SGHAT and CDR2 is FQNNGV. V lost 6 bases, J lost 4 bases, and 13 bases lay in between. The CDR3 reads CASSKTGGNQPQHF. DNA of the CDR3: TGTGCCAGCAGTAAGACAGGCGGTAATCAGCCCCAGCATTTT.

The chain uses TRBV14 and TRBJ2-7; D possibly corresponds to TRBD1 (7 bases). This CDR3 spans 13 amino acids. Trimming cost V 0 bases and J 9 bases, with 12 bases left between them. Germline assignment: CDR1 SGHDN and CDR2 FVKESK. As DNA, the CDR3 is TGTGCCAGCAGCCAAGAGCGGCAGGGGGGGCAGTACTTC. Its protein is CASSQERQGGQYF.

This clone was detected only once. The V and J genes are TRBV7-9 and TRBJ2-5; 7 positions agree with TRBD1. The germline V gene encodes CDR1 SEHNR and CDR2 FQNEAQ (reference sequence). CDR3 length: 14 residues. V gave up 5 bases and J gave up 7 bases; unmatched junction bases: 10. The CDR3 loop is CASSGTDLRGTQYF. CDR3 coding DNA: TGTGCCAGCAGCGGGACAGACCTTCGGGGGACCCAGTACTTC.

This clone was seen only once. This rearrangement joins TRBV5-4 to TRBJ1-1, with a tentative D call TRBD1 (6 bases). Germline V gene sequence: CDR1 SGHNT, CDR2 YYREEE (reference sequence). The V end lost 3 bases, the J end lost 3 bases, and 18 bases lay between the germline ends. This CDR3 is built from 16 residues. CDR3 DNA: TGTGCCAGCAGCTCCCGCGCGGGGAGGGGGGACACTGAAGCTTTCTTT. Its protein product is CASSSRAGRGDTEAFF.

The table lists this clone with a count of one. The V and J genes are TRBV7-2 and TRBJ2-1; D is perhaps TRBD2 (6 bases). V shed 4 bases and J shed 4 bases, with 17 bases lying between them. This CDR3 spans 16 amino acids. The germline gives CDR1 SGHTA, CDR2 FQGNSA. The CDR3 DNA follows: TGTGCCAGCAGCTATTTCGGGGCAGGGACTTACAATGAGCAGTTCTTC. Translating it yields CASSYFGAGTYNEQFF.

V gene TRBV18 combines with J gene TRBJ1-6; the D gene is possibly TRBD1 (6 bases). Germline-derived CDR1 and CDR2 are KGHSH and LQKENI. The V and J ends lost 8 bases and 10 bases respectively, with 18 bases between them. This CDR3 has 14 amino acids. The CDR3 bases are TGTGCCAGCGGAAACCGGGACAAAGGATCACCCCTCCACTTT. Amino acid sequence: CASGNRDKGSPLHF.

In DNA form, the CDR3 reads TGTGCCAGCAGCTTAGATCGGGTCGCCACCACCTTC. It yields the protein CASSLDRVATTF. V is TRBV11-2 and J is TRBJ1-2; D is unresolved. Trimming stripped 0 bases from V and 13 bases from J, with 12 bases between. Germline-derived CDR1 and CDR2 are SGHAT and FQNNGV. The CDR3 has 12 residues.

V usage is TRBV18 and J usage is TRBJ2-7, with D possibly TRBD1 on 6 matching bases. The germline V and J ends were trimmed by 3 bases and 2 bases, with 8 bases remaining between them. In germline, CDR1 is KGHSH, CDR2 LQKENI. This CDR3 comprises 13 residues. CDR3 sequence (DNA): TGTGCCAGCTCACCGGGACACCCCTACGAGCAGTACTTC. It is translated as CASSPGHPYEQYF.

The chain recombines TRBV18 with TRBJ2-2, with D unclear. The CDR3 has 14 amino acids. Deletions cut 8 bases from V and 6 bases from J, with 16 bases between. Germline V lookup: CDR1 KGHSH, CDR2 LQKENI. Here the CDR3 DNA reads TGTGCCAGCCACACCCAAGCAGGTTCCGGGGAGCTGTTTTTT. This translates into CASHTQAGSGELFF.

Of note for this clone: One end of the junction is discordant with germline, which a read error may explain. This chain uses TRBV19 with TRBJ1-2; D is possibly TRBD1 (6 bases). The CDR3 is 15 amino acids. CDR1 LNHDA and CDR2 SQIVND come from the germline V gene (reference sequence). CDR3 nucleotides: TGTGCCAGTAGTATCTTGAACAGGGTCAGTCGTGCTGTCGCCTTC. Amino acids: CASSILNRVSRAVAF. Together with reference TRBV19 and TRBJ1-2, the CDR3 gives the full variable domain: DGGITQSPKYLFRKEGQNVTLSCEQNLNHDAMYWYRQDPGQGLRLIYYSQIVNDFQKGDIAEGYSVSREKKESFPLTVTSAQKNPTAFYLCASSILNRVSRAVAFGSGTRLTVV.

This clone was seen more than once but under ten times. V usage is TRBV3-1 (or the pseudogene TRBV3-2) and J usage is TRBJ2-1; 9 bases fit TRBD2. The CDR3 loop spans 15 amino acids. CDR1 is LGHDT, CDR2 YNNKEL, per germline (reference sequence). After removal of 4 bases from V and 7 bases from J, the junction contained 8 bases not matched to a gene. The CDR3 loop is CASSPAGGGRNEQFF. CDR3 nucleotide sequence: TGTGCCAGCAGCCCGGCGGGGGGGGGACGGAATGAGCAGTTCTTC.

The V call is TRBV20-1, the J call TRBJ2-2, with TRBD2 identical over 8 bases. Germline lookup yields CDR1 DFQATT and CDR2 SNEGSKA (reference sequence). V was clipped by 3 bases and J by 1 base; unmatched bases: 1. The CDR3 length is 14 residues. CDR3 region: CSASAGGNTGELFF. In nucleotides, the CDR3 is TGCAGTGCTAGTGCGGGAGGGAACACCGGGGAGCTGTTTTTT.

The rearrangement uses TRBV12-1 and TRBJ2-3; the table's D call of TRBD2 was not tested on the DNA. TRBV12-1 is a listed pseudogene. The CDR3 has 15 residues. The CDR3: CASSQGLEGTDTQYF. CDR3 nucleotide sequence: TGTGCCAGCAGCCAGGGACTTGAGGGCACAGATACGCAGTATTTT.

Only a few counts were recorded for this clone. The gene calls are TRBV4-2 and TRBJ2-1; possibly TRBD1 for D (5 bases). Germline lookup yields CDR1 LGHNA and CDR2 YNFKEQ. Trimming left V 5 bases short and J 8 bases short, with 16 bases between. The CDR3 has 14 amino acids. The CDR3 region is CASSARVGVDEQFF. As DNA, the CDR3 is TGTGCCAGCAGCGCCCGGGTAGGGGTGGATGAGCAGTTCTTC.

The chain has TRBV9 and TRBJ1-1; TRBD1 aligns across 9 bases. Germline-derived CDR1 and CDR2 are SGDLS and YYNGEE. This CDR3 contains 15 residues. Trimming cost V 5 bases and J 0 bases; bases outside gene matches: 5. The CDR3 DNA sequence: TGTGCCAGCAGGTCCGGGACAGGGATGAACACTGAAGCTTTCTTT. Encoded protein: CASRSGTGMNTEAFF.

The DNA for the CDR3 is TGTGCCAGCAGCTCGGATGTCAACGAGGGATCCTATAATTCACCCCTCCACTTT. Encoded protein: CASSSDVNEGSYNSPLHF. This sequence joins TRBV7-8 and TRBJ1-6; D gene uncertain. Germline V gene data show CDR1 as SGHVS and CDR2 as FQNEAQ. This CDR3 contains 18 residues. The V end lost 4 bases, the J end lost 1 base, and 17 bases lay between the germline ends.